The next 21 T cell receptor beta chains were all read from a single sample in a study of blood T cell repertoires in COVID-19. Sequencing used immunoSEQ multiplex PCR; TCRdb keeps in-frame clones, though not all of them. The repertoire holds roughly 62,000 clones, with 85% to 90% as singletons. The material sequenced was peripheral blood. These receptors all come from a man in his sixties or seventies with acute or convalescent COVID-19.

About this clone: A junction boundary mismatches the germline segment, possibly from a read error. The CDR3 protein is CASSYSRGLQETQYF. CDR3 coding DNA: TGTGCCAGCAGCTACTCTCGGGGACTCCAAGAGACCCAGTACTTC. This rearrangement joins TRBV6-5 to TRBJ2-5; tentatively, D is TRBD2 (6 bases). This CDR3 is built from 15 residues. CDR1 MNHEY and CDR2 SVGAGI come from the germline V gene.

The rearrangement joins TRBV27 to TRBJ1-5, with 8 bases matching TRBD1. In germline, CDR1 is MNHEY, CDR2 SMNVEV (reference sequence). V trimming: 5 bases; J trimming: 5 bases; junction bases outside the gene matches: 2. CDR3 length: 13 amino acids. CDR3: CASSVRGHQPQHF. CDR3 DNA: TGTGCCAGCAGTGTCAGGGGGCATCAGCCCCAGCATTTT.

J is TRBJ2-7 and V is TRBV29-1; no clear D. Trimming left V 4 bases short and J 2 bases short, with 9 bases between. Germline assignment: CDR1 SQVTM and CDR2 ANQGSEA. The CDR3 totals 12 residues. This CDR3 reads CSVGQKTYEQYF. CDR3 in DNA: TGCAGCGTTGGGCAGAAAACCTACGAGCAGTACTTC.

The V gene is TRBV6-5, the J gene TRBJ2-5; D is unclear. This CDR3 region has 10 residues. V was shortened by 6 bases and J by 5 bases, with 4 bases between the two germline ends. Germline values: CDR1 MNHEY, CDR2 SVGAGI. This chain's CDR3 is CASSRETQYF. CDR3 nucleotides: TGTGCCAGCAGCAGGGAGACCCAGTACTTC.

V gene TRBV4-2 combines with J gene TRBJ2-1, with 10 bases aligning to TRBD2. Germline V gene lookup returns CDR1 LGHNA and CDR2 YNFKEQ. Trimming removed 4 bases from V and 6 bases from J; junction bases left unmatched: 6. The CDR3 is 15 residues long. CDR3: CASSLSSGSSNEQFF. CDR3 nucleotides: TGTGCCAGCAGCCTTTCTAGCGGGAGTAGCAATGAGCAGTTCTTC.

This chain joins TRBV11-3 and TRBJ2-1; a weak D match, TRBD2 (6 bases). Germline-derived CDR1 and CDR2 are SGHNT and YENEEA. The CDR3 contains 13 residues. V lost 6 bases, J lost 11 bases, and 17 bases lay in between. The CDR3 DNA sequence: TGTGCCAGCAGTGCGCAGCCGGAGGGTCAGCAGTTCTTC. Translated, it gives CASSAQPEGQQFF.

This clone was recorded only once. V and J are TRBV27 and TRBJ1-1; tentatively, D is TRBD1 (6 bases). With 0 bases removed from V and 5 bases from J, the gap between germline ends came to 10 bases. Germline lookup yields CDR1 MNHEY and CDR2 SMNVEV (reference sequence). The CDR3 consists of 14 residues. CDR3 nucleotide sequence: TGTGCCAGCAGTTTATCGTACAGGGCTACTGAAGCTTTCTTT. Protein sequence: CASSLSYRATEAFF.

This chain links TRBV7-8 with TRBJ2-4; 12 bases are a match to TRBD2. Germline values: CDR1 SGHVS, CDR2 FQNEAQ. This CDR3 has 15 amino acids. V lost 1 base, J lost 8 bases, and 3 bases stayed unmatched. In DNA, the CDR3 is TGTGCCAGCAGCTTAGGACTAGCGGGAGATGACATTCAGTACTTC. Its protein is CASSLGLAGDDIQYF.

The V call is TRBV11-2, the J call TRBJ2-3, with D maybe TRBD2 (7 bases). Germline V CDR1 and CDR2: SGHAT, FQNNGV. V lost 5 bases, J lost 2 bases, and 11 bases lay in between. This CDR3 comprises 14 residues. CDR3 in DNA: TGTGCCAGCAGCCCGGGGGGCCCCACAGATACGCAGTATTTT. Protein sequence: CASSPGGPTDTQYF. The full variable domain, its missing parts supplied by reference TRBV11-2 and TRBJ2-3, is EAGVAQSPRYKIIEKRQSVAFWCNPISGHATLYWYQQILGQGPKLLIQFQNNGVVDDSQLPKDRFSAERLKGVDSTLKIQPAKLEDSAVYLCASSPGGPTDTQYFGPGTRLTVL.

The chain employs TRBV3-1 (or the pseudogene TRBV3-2) and TRBJ1-5; D is ambiguous. The germline gives CDR1 LGHDT, CDR2 YNNKEL (reference sequence). V was cut by 0 bases and J by 11 bases, with 11 bases left in between. CDR3 size: 13 residues. This CDR3 is CASSQEPVGAQHF. CDR3 in DNA: TGTGCCAGCAGCCAAGAGCCGGTAGGAGCCCAGCATTTT.

The CDR3 DNA reads TGTGCCAGCAGTTTAGGGACAGGGCCTAACTATGGCTACACCTTC. Residues: CASSLGTGPNYGYTF. The chain joins TRBV28 to TRBJ1-2, with TRBD1 identical over 9 bases. The CDR3 runs to 15 residues. The V and J ends lost 2 bases and 0 bases, in that order; junction bases with no gene match: 1. Germline V lookup: CDR1 MDHEN, CDR2 SYDVKM.

The rearrangement joins TRBV9 to TRBJ2-5, with D possibly TRBD2 on 5 matching bases. V was shortened by 4 bases and J by 4 bases, with 14 bases between the two germline ends. Germline assignment: CDR1 SGDLS and CDR2 YYNGEE. This CDR3 contains 14 residues. This CDR3 reads CASSLQTGLETQYF. CDR3 sequence (DNA): TGTGCCAGCAGCCTCCAGACCGGACTAGAGACCCAGTACTTC.

This clone was seen ten or more times. The rearrangement joins TRBV2 to TRBJ2-7; 8 bases fit TRBD1. The V gene's germline CDR1 is SNHLY and CDR2 FYNNEI. Losses at the gene ends were 5 bases for V and 6 bases for J; bases not matched to a gene: 9. The CDR3 runs 14 residues. The CDR3 DNA is TGTGCCAGCAGTTCTTGGACAGGGATGGGCGAGCAGTACTTC. Translating it yields CASSSWTGMGEQYF.

The rearrangement links TRBV4-2 to TRBJ2-3, with 11 positions matching TRBD2. Trimming cost V 4 bases and J 2 bases; bases outside gene matches: 8. The CDR3 is 17 amino acids. Looked up from germline, CDR1 is LGHNA and CDR2 is YNFKEQ. CDR3 bases: TGTGCCAGCAGCCTACAGACTAGCGGGGCCCCCACAGATACGCAGTATTTT. Translating gives CASSLQTSGAPTDTQYF.

The chain combines TRBV6-1 with TRBJ2-5; tentative D call: TRBD2 (5 bases). The germline V and J ends were trimmed by 2 bases and 1 base, with 17 bases remaining between them. The CDR3 has 17 amino acids. Germline CDR1 MNHNS, CDR2 SASEGT. The CDR3 DNA is TGTGCCAGCAGTGAAACCTTCGCTAGCCCCCTCCAAGAGACCCAGTACTTC. This codes for CASSETFASPLQETQYF.

This clone was recorded a few times. The rearrangement uses TRBV29-1 and TRBJ1-2; D is perhaps TRBD1 (5 bases). The CDR3 extends over 12 amino acids. Trimming shortened V by 7 bases and J by 8 bases, and 17 bases separated the two germline ends. CDR1 is SQVTM and CDR2 is ANQGSEA in the germline V gene. Here the CDR3 DNA reads TGCAGCGCGGGGGAGGGGCTGAGGGGCTACACCTTC. It yields the protein CSAGEGLRGYTF.

The rearrangement uses TRBV28 and TRBJ1-1, with D uncertain. The CDR3 length is 14 residues. Between the trimmed V and J ends, which lost 3 bases and 8 bases, there was a span of 16 bases. CDR1 and CDR2 from the germline V gene are MDHEN and SYDVKM. The CDR3 loop reads CASSFMNRLDEAFF. The CDR3 nucleotides read TGTGCCAGCAGTTTTATGAACAGATTAGACGAAGCTTTCTTT.

The chain carries TRBV7-8 and TRBJ2-1; 7 bases match TRBD1. Losses at the gene ends were 2 bases for V and 8 bases for J; bases not matched to a gene: 12. Germline CDR1 is SGHVS and CDR2 is FQNEAQ. The CDR3 loop spans 16 amino acids. The CDR3 here is CASSLPVAGGRDEQFF. For the CDR3, the DNA is TGTGCCAGCAGCTTACCGGTGGCAGGGGGACGCGATGAGCAGTTCTTC.

V and J are TRBV11-3 and TRBJ2-1, with TRBD1 matching over 7 bases. V shed 4 bases, J shed 6 bases, and the junction held 9 bases outside the gene matches. This CDR3 contains 15 residues. CDR1 and CDR2 (germline): SGHNT, YENEEA. CDR3 in DNA: TGTGCCAGCAGCTCGGGACAGTCCGTGGCCAATGAGCAGTTCTTC. It specifies CASSSGQSVANEQFF.

The chain is built from TRBV6-5 and TRBJ1-6; 9 positions agree with TRBD1. Germline V gene lookup returns CDR1 MNHEY and CDR2 SVGAGI. V was clipped by 8 bases and J by 9 bases; unmatched bases: 5. This CDR3 has 13 amino acids. CDR3 coding DNA: TGTGCCAGCGGGACAGGGAGTGTTTCACCCCTCCACTTT. The encoded protein is CASGTGSVSPLHF.

The chain has TRBV5-1 and TRBJ2-5; 12 positions match TRBD1. The length of the CDR3 is 16 residues. The V and J ends lost 2 bases and 4 bases, in that order; junction bases with no gene match: 6. In germline, CDR1 is SGHRS, CDR2 YFSETQ. CDR3 sequence: CASSFRGTGGSETQYF. The CDR3 region has the DNA TGCGCCAGCAGCTTCAGGGGGACAGGGGGCTCAGAGACCCAGTACTTC.